These 26 T cell receptor beta chains share one sample of origin, sequenced in a study of blood T cell repertoires in COVID-19. This table comes from immunoSEQ multiplex PCR, and its TCRdb copy is limited to in-frame clones, with some not included. This sample yields about 24,000 clones, of which 55% to 85% are seen a single time; 43% belongs to the top ten. Sequencing used peripheral blood. Receptors originate from a woman aged 80 or over with acute or convalescent COVID-19.

The sample holds a few counts of this clone. DNA for the CDR3: TGTGCCAGCAGCTTATCATACCAATTGGCAGGGAGGCCTGAAGCTTTCTTT. Protein: CASSLSYQLAGRPEAFF. This rearrangement joins TRBV7-2 to TRBJ1-1; D might be TRBD1 (5 bases). Germline CDR1 SGHTA, CDR2 FQGNSA. V lost 2 bases and J 6 bases, leaving 22 bases between the germline ends. CDR3 length equals 17 residues.

DNA of the CDR3: TGTGCCAGCAGCTTAGAGCAGGGGGAGAATCAGCCCCAGCATTTT. As protein: CASSLEQGENQPQHF. This chain connects TRBV5-8 to TRBJ1-5; 7 bases align to TRBD1. This CDR3 contains 15 residues. Germline V lookup: CDR1 SGHTS, CDR2 YDEGEE. After removal of 2 bases from V and 4 bases from J, the junction contained 6 bases not matched to a gene.

The gene calls are TRBV7-8 and TRBJ1-3, with a possible D match to TRBD1 (6 bases). Germline assignment: CDR1 SGHVS and CDR2 FQNEAQ. With 3 bases removed from V and 0 bases from J, the gap between germline ends came to 12 bases. This CDR3 region has 16 residues. The CDR3 loop is CASSLDTGRSGNTIYF. CDR3 in DNA: TGTGCCAGCAGCTTGGACACAGGGCGCTCTGGAAACACCATATATTTT.

The rearrangement joins TRBV5-1 to TRBJ1-4; weak D call: TRBD1 (6 bases). The V and J ends lost 4 bases and 6 bases respectively, with 16 bases between them. CDR3 length equals 15 residues. Germline V gives CDR1 SGHRS, CDR2 YFSETQ. Here the CDR3 reads CASSSSDSFYEKLFF. CDR3 bases: TGCGCCAGCAGCAGTTCGGACAGCTTCTATGAAAAACTGTTTTTT.

The sample holds one count of this clone. This chain joins TRBV18 and TRBJ2-6, with D uncertain. The CDR3 is 15 amino acids. Trimming left V 2 bases short and J 0 bases short, with 5 bases between. Looked up from germline, CDR1 is KGHSH and CDR2 is LQKENI. The CDR3 region is CASSPVLSGANVLTF. CDR3 bases: TGTGCCAGCTCACCAGTCCTCTCTGGGGCCAACGTCCTGACTTTC.

The genes are TRBV3-1 (or the pseudogene TRBV3-2) and TRBJ1-2; 9 bases fit TRBD1. Germline V lookup: CDR1 LGHDT, CDR2 YNNKEL (reference sequence). V shed 0 bases, J shed 13 bases, and the junction held 12 bases outside the gene matches. The CDR3 covers 15 residues. In DNA form, the CDR3 reads TGTGCCAGCAGCCAAGATCCCCCCAACAGGGGGCGAAGCACCTTC. It yields the protein CASSQDPPNRGRSTF.

The chain is built from TRBV5-4 and TRBJ2-3; 7 bases align to TRBD1. Germline assignment: CDR1 SGHNT and CDR2 YYREEE (reference sequence). This CDR3 has 15 residues. The V gene end was trimmed by 4 bases and the J gene end by 2 bases; junction bases not matched to a gene: 7. CDR3 amino acids: CASSPRQGPTDTQYF. The DNA for the CDR3 is TGTGCCAGCAGCCCTCGACAGGGCCCCACAGATACGCAGTATTTT.

The chain links TRBV28 to TRBJ2-3; a weak D match, TRBD2 (6 bases). The CDR3 is 14 residues long. Germline V gene sequence: CDR1 MDHEN, CDR2 SYDVKM. Between the trimmed V and J ends, which lost 2 bases and 6 bases, there was a span of 12 bases. The CDR3 DNA reads as TGTGCCAGCAGTTTAGGGGACTCTTTGGATACGCAGTATTTT. Encoded protein: CASSLGDSLDTQYF.

This chain joins TRBV28 and TRBJ1-4; no firm D call. CDR1 and CDR2 from the germline V gene are MDHEN and SYDVKM. The V gene lost 2 bases and the J gene lost 3 bases, with 13 bases spanning the gap. The CDR3 contains 16 residues. The CDR3 sequence: CASSLVGRGSNEKLFF. CDR3 bases: TGTGCCAGCAGTTTAGTGGGCCGGGGATCTAATGAAAAACTGTTTTTT.

This chain links TRBV27 with TRBJ2-1; possible D gene TRBD2, 5 bases. The CDR3 totals 14 residues. Deletions cut 6 bases from V and 6 bases from J, with 15 bases between. The V gene's germline CDR1 is MNHEY and CDR2 SMNVEV (reference sequence). The CDR3 coding sequence is TGTGCCAGCAGCCGGGAAGGCAAGGGCAATGAGCAGTTCTTC. Amino acid sequence: CASSREGKGNEQFF.

V gene TRBV28 combines with J gene TRBJ2-2, with a tentative D call TRBD1 (6 bases). V was trimmed by 6 bases and J by 1 base, leaving 9 bases between them. CDR1 and CDR2 from the germline V gene are MDHEN and SYDVKM. The CDR3 is 14 residues long. The chain's CDR3 is CASSRGQNTGELFF. The CDR3, as DNA: TGTGCCAGCAGCCGGGGACAGAACACCGGGGAGCTGTTTTTT. The complete variable domain, with remaining parts taken from reference TRBV28 and TRBJ2-2, reads DVKVTQSSRYLVKRTGEKVFLECVQDMDHENMFWYRQDPGLGLRLIYFSYDVKMKEKGDIPEGYSVSREKKERFSLILESASTNQTSMYLCASSRGQNTGELFFGEGSRLTVL.

The chain employs TRBV6-5 and TRBJ1-5; the D gene is possibly TRBD1 (5 bases). The length of the CDR3 is 14 residues. Between the trimmed V and J ends, which lost 5 bases and 2 bases, there was a span of 10 bases. CDR1 MNHEY and CDR2 SVGAGI come from the germline V gene. In DNA, the CDR3 is TGTGCCAGCAGTCCGGGACTTGGCAATCAGCCCCAGCATTTT. This translates into CASSPGLGNQPQHF.

The gene calls are TRBV5-1 and TRBJ1-3, with TRBD1 identical over 11 bases. After removal of 4 bases from V and 1 base from J, the junction contained 4 bases not matched to a gene. The germline CDR1 and CDR2 sequences are SGHRS and YFSETQ. This CDR3 spans 16 amino acids. The CDR3 spells CASSGQGAGSGNTIYF. DNA of the CDR3: TGCGCCAGCAGCGGACAGGGGGCAGGTTCTGGAAACACCATATATTTT.

V and J are TRBV5-1 and TRBJ2-7, with D perhaps TRBD2 (5 bases). Germline V lookup: CDR1 SGHRS, CDR2 YFSETQ. V lost 5 bases and J lost 6, with 12 bases in between. This CDR3 region has 12 residues. The CDR3 region has the DNA TGCGCCAGCAGTGATGGAGGTTTCGAGCAGTACTTC. Translated, it gives CASSDGGFEQYF.

The chain is built from TRBV3-1 (or the pseudogene TRBV3-2) and TRBJ1-4; D call uncertain. Germline V gene sequence: CDR1 LGHDT, CDR2 YNNKEL (reference sequence). The V end lost 1 base, the J end lost 10 bases, and 10 bases lay between the germline ends. This CDR3 comprises 13 residues. The CDR3 bases are TGTGCCAGCAGCCAAGGCGACCGGAGAAAACTGTTTTTT. It codes for CASSQGDRRKLFF.

J is TRBJ2-1 and V is TRBV5-4; 11 bases fit TRBD2. Trimming cost V 4 bases and J 7 bases; bases outside gene matches: 10. Germline V gene sequence: CDR1 SGHNT, CDR2 YYREEE (reference sequence). The CDR3 is made up of 16 amino acids. The CDR3 sequence is CASSRMVGLAGNEQFF. The CDR3 coding sequence is TGTGCCAGCAGCCGCATGGTTGGACTAGCGGGTAATGAGCAGTTCTTC. The full variable domain, with the rest looked up from reference TRBV5-4 and TRBJ2-1, is ETGVTQSPTHLIKTRGQQVTLRCSSQSGHNTVSWYQQALGQGPQFIFQYYREEENGRGNFPPRFSGLQFPNYSSELNVNALELDDSALYLCASSRMVGLAGNEQFFGPGTRLTVL.

The V and J genes are TRBV6-6 and TRBJ2-7; a weak D match, TRBD1 (5 bases). The CDR3 consists of 15 residues. Looked up from germline, CDR1 is MNHNY and CDR2 is SVGAGI (reference sequence). Deletions cut 0 bases from V and 2 bases from J, with 11 bases between. In DNA, the CDR3 is TGTGCCAGCAGTTACTCTCAGGGCACAACCTACGAGCAGTACTTC. Its translation is CASSYSQGTTYEQYF.

The CDR3: CASKTSGGYNEQFF. The CDR3 DNA reads TGTGCCAGTAAAACTAGCGGGGGTTACAATGAGCAGTTCTTC. The chain is built from TRBV19 and TRBJ2-1, with TRBD2 matching 11 bases. Germline V gives CDR1 LNHDA, CDR2 SQIVND (reference sequence). The CDR3 consists of 14 residues. V trimming: 7 bases; J trimming: 4 bases; junction bases outside the gene matches: 3. The variable domain in full, completed from reference TRBV19 and TRBJ2-1, reads DGGITQSPKYLFRKEGQNVTLSCEQNLNHDAMYWYRQDPGQGLRLIYYSQIVNDFQKGDIAEGYSVSREKKESFPLTVTSAQKNPTAFYLCASKTSGGYNEQFFGPGTRLTVL.

V and J are TRBV7-3 and TRBJ2-1, with 13 bases identical to TRBD2. Unmatched junction bases numbered 4, after V lost 5 bases and J lost 9 bases. The CDR3 length is 14 residues. Per germline, CDR1 SGHTA and CDR2 FQGTGA. The CDR3 sequence is CASSPLAGGREQFF. The CDR3 coding sequence is TGTGCCAGCAGCCCACTAGCGGGGGGGCGTGAGCAGTTCTTC.

This chain uses TRBV27 with TRBJ1-5, with a tentative D call TRBD1 (6 bases). The length of the CDR3 is 18 residues. CDR1 MNHEY and CDR2 SMNVEV come from the germline V gene (reference sequence). V shed 6 bases and J shed 0 bases, with 21 bases lying between them. CDR3 region: CASRISGSGVDSNQPQHF. For the CDR3, the DNA is TGTGCCAGCAGAATTAGTGGATCAGGGGTGGATAGCAATCAGCCCCAGCATTTT.

This clone has a handful of counts. The chain combines TRBV7-9 with TRBJ2-1, with 9 bases fitting TRBD2. The CDR3 spans 15 residues. Germline CDR1 is SEHNR and CDR2 is FQNEAQ (reference sequence). The J segment lost 5 bases and the V segment lost 5 bases, leaving 7 bases of the junction unmatched. This chain's CDR3 is CASSARLAENNEQFF. The CDR3 region has the DNA TGTGCCAGCAGCGCAAGACTAGCGGAGAACAATGAGCAGTTCTTC.

This clone was seen only a few times. This rearrangement joins TRBV6-1 to TRBJ1-1; D ambiguous. The CDR3 totals 13 residues. In germline, CDR1 is MNHNS, CDR2 SASEGT. With 0 bases removed from V and 5 bases from J, the gap between germline ends came to 7 bases. This chain's CDR3 is CASSEAYLTEAFF. The CDR3 nucleotides read TGTGCCAGCAGTGAAGCGTACTTAACTGAAGCTTTCTTT.

The rearrangement links TRBV2 to TRBJ2-6; 8 positions agree with TRBD1. The V gene end was trimmed by 6 bases and the J gene end by 0 bases; junction bases not matched to a gene: 4. The germline V gene encodes CDR1 SNHLY and CDR2 FYNNEI. The CDR3 extends over 16 amino acids. CDR3 region: CASRQQGDSGANVLTF. The CDR3 bases are TGTGCCAGCAGACAACAGGGGGACTCTGGGGCCAACGTCCTGACTTTC. The variable domain in full, completed from reference TRBV2 and TRBJ2-6, reads EPEVTQTPSHQVTQMGQEVILRCVPISNHLYFYWYRQILGQKVEFLVSFYNNEISEKSEIFDDQFSVERPDGSNFTLKIRSTKLEDSAMYFCASRQQGDSGANVLTFGAGSRLTVL.

The chain has TRBV13 and TRBJ2-7; D perhaps matches TRBD2 (7 bases). Germline CDR1 is PRHDT and CDR2 is FYEKMQ (reference sequence). V was trimmed by 6 bases and J by 0 bases, leaving 21 bases between them. CDR3 length: 17 residues. CDR3 residues: CASSQRGFRGASYEQYF. The CDR3 DNA follows: TGTGCCAGCAGTCAAAGGGGCTTTCGGGGGGCCTCCTACGAGCAGTACTTC.

The chain joins TRBV28 to TRBJ1-2; TRBD1 agrees at 7 bases. CDR1 and CDR2 from the germline V gene are MDHEN and SYDVKM. The CDR3 spans 11 residues. The V gene end was trimmed by 4 bases and the J gene end by 8 bases; junction bases not matched to a gene: 1. CDR3 coding DNA: TGTGCCAGCAGTTACAGGGGAGGCTACACCTTC. Translating gives CASSYRGGYTF.

The genes are TRBV3-1 (or the pseudogene TRBV3-2) and TRBJ2-3; tentatively, D is TRBD1 (6 bases). Trimming took 2 bases from V and 7 from J, leaving 16 bases between them. CDR3 size: 15 residues. Germline values: CDR1 LGHDT, CDR2 YNNKEL (reference sequence). CDR3 protein: CASSQPADRLNTQYF. The CDR3 DNA follows: TGTGCCAGCAGCCAACCGGCCGACAGGCTAAATACGCAGTATTTT.